Listed below are T cell receptor beta chains from one sample, sequenced in a study of blood T cell repertoires in COVID-19. The assay was immunoSEQ multiplex PCR, and TCRdb's table has in-frame clones only and misses some. This repertoire shows about 280,000 clones, roughly 87% found once; its top ten account for approximately 8.5%. Sequencing used peripheral blood. The receptors originated from a man in his late teens or twenties with active or convalescent COVID-19. Each CDR3 is given with its conserved first and last residue. A D gene is named only where the DNA matches it firmly. Not every row has a clone size; where given, it reads once, few, many or a size class.

clone size: few; D gene: .; CDR3 length: 16; J gene: TRBJ1-2; V gene: TRBV7-2; CDR3 protein: CASSLVAVEMNYGYTF; CDR3 DNA: TGTGCCAGCAGCTTAGTAGCGGTGGAGATGAACTATGGCTACACCTTC
clone size: .; D gene: .; CDR3 length: 13; J gene: TRBJ1-3; V gene: TRBV11-3; CDR3 protein: CASSGGSGNTIYF; CDR3 DNA: TGTGCCAGCAGCGGCGGTTCTGGAAACACCATATATTTT
clone size: .; D gene: TRBD2; CDR3 length: 15; J gene: TRBJ2-7; V gene: TRBV6-2/TRBV6-3; CDR3 protein: CASSPGLDFPYEQYF; CDR3 DNA: TGTGCCAGCAGCCCCGGACTAGATTTTCCCTACGAGCAGTACTTC
clone size: .; D gene: .; CDR3 length: 14; J gene: TRBJ1-2; V gene: TRBV9; CDR3 protein: CASSVAEGNYGYTF; CDR3 DNA: TGTGCCAGCAGCGTAGCGGAGGGCAACTATGGCTACACCTTC
clone size: .; D gene: TRBD1; CDR3 length: 15; J gene: TRBJ2-5; V gene: TRBV9; CDR3 protein: CASSVDRVDGETQYF; CDR3 DNA: TGTGCCAGCAGCGTCGACAGGGTCGATGGTGAGACCCAGTACTTC
clone size: .; D gene: .; CDR3 length: 17; J gene: TRBJ1-2; V gene: TRBV18; CDR3 protein: CASSPNLQATLDYGYTF; CDR3 DNA: TGTGCCAGCTCACCCAATCTACAGGCGACTCTGGACTATGGCTACACCTTC
clone size: few; D gene: TRBD1; CDR3 length: 14; J gene: TRBJ1-2; V gene: TRBV5-1; CDR3 protein: CASSSETGGNGYTF; CDR3 DNA: TGCGCCAGCAGCTCGGAGACAGGGGGCAACGGCTACACCTTC
clone size: .; D gene: TRBD1; CDR3 length: 17; J gene: TRBJ1-5; V gene: TRBV14; CDR3 protein: CASSRTWDRGTGQPQHF; CDR3 DNA: TGTGCCAGCAGCCGCACCTGGGACAGGGGGACCGGTCAGCCCCAGCATTTT
clone size: once; D gene: .; CDR3 length: 13; J gene: TRBJ1-1; V gene: TRBV5-1; CDR3 protein: CASSSERGGDAFF; CDR3 DNA: TGCGCCAGCAGCTCTGAGAGGGGAGGGGATGCTTTCTTT
clone size: .; D gene: .; CDR3 length: 13; J gene: TRBJ2-7; V gene: TRBV12-3/TRBV12-4; CDR3 protein: CASSFGSSYEQYF; CDR3 DNA: TGTGCCAGCAGTTTCGGTAGCTCCTACGAGCAGTACTTC
clone size: .; D gene: .; CDR3 length: 15; J gene: TRBJ2-1; V gene: TRBV6-6; CDR3 protein: CASSPTRLANNEQFF; CDR3 DNA: TGTGCCAGCAGTCCGACTAGACTCGCAAACAATGAGCAGTTCTTC
clone size: .; D gene: .; CDR3 length: 15; J gene: TRBJ2-1; V gene: TRBV15; CDR3 protein: CATSRSGAGYNEQFF; CDR3 DNA: TGTGCCACCAGCAGAAGTGGGGCAGGGTACAATGAGCAGTTCTTC
clone size: once; D gene: TRBD2; CDR3 length: 15; J gene: TRBJ2-3; V gene: TRBV9; CDR3 protein: CASSTGLGVSDTQYF; CDR3 DNA: TGTGCCAGCAGCACGGGACTAGGGGTCTCTGATACGCAGTATTTT
clone size: .; D gene: TRBD1; CDR3 length: 16; J gene: TRBJ1-1; V gene: TRBV7-9; CDR3 protein: CASSLTDRGWGTEAFF; CDR3 DNA: TGTGCCAGCAGCTTAACCGACAGGGGATGGGGCACTGAAGCTTTCTTT
clone size: .; D gene: .; CDR3 length: 14; J gene: TRBJ2-2; V gene: TRBV11-2; CDR3 protein: CASTLWGVTGELFF; CDR3 DNA: TGTGCCAGCACCCTATGGGGGGTCACCGGGGAGCTGTTTTTT
clone size: .; D gene: TRBD1; CDR3 length: 14; J gene: TRBJ2-2; V gene: TRBV6-2/TRBV6-3; CDR3 protein: CASSRDSVTGELFF; CDR3 DNA: TGTGCCAGCAGCCGGGACAGTGTCACCGGGGAGCTGTTTTTT
clone size: once; D gene: TRBD1; CDR3 length: 14; J gene: TRBJ1-2; V gene: TRBV28; CDR3 protein: CASRTQGAYGGYTF; CDR3 DNA: TGTGCCAGCAGAACACAGGGGGCGTATGGTGGCTACACCTTC
clone size: .; D gene: .; CDR3 length: 15; J gene: TRBJ2-3; V gene: TRBV10-3; CDR3 protein: CAISGEVRGTDTQYF; CDR3 DNA: TGTGCCATCAGTGGGGAGGTCAGGGGGACAGATACGCAGTATTTT
clone size: .; D gene: TRBD2; CDR3 length: 14; J gene: TRBJ2-7; V gene: TRBV10-2; CDR3 protein: CAAEERGGRDEQYF; CDR3 DNA: TGCGCCGCTGAAGAGCGGGGGGGCCGCGACGAGCAGTACTTC
clone size: few; D gene: .; CDR3 length: 15; J gene: TRBJ1-5; V gene: TRBV4-3; CDR3 protein: CASSQDLGGNQPQHF; CDR3 DNA: TGCGCCAGCAGCCAAGACCTAGGGGGAAATCAGCCCCAGCATTTT
clone size: .; D gene: TRBD1; CDR3 length: 11; J gene: TRBJ1-6; V gene: TRBV19; CDR3 protein: CASSIRDRGLF; CDR3 DNA: TGTGCCAGTAGTATCCGGGACAGGGGCCTTTTT
clone size: .; D gene: .; CDR3 length: 13; J gene: TRBJ1-3; V gene: TRBV29-1; CDR3 protein: CSVPGHGDGTIYF; CDR3 DNA: TGCAGCGTTCCGGGACACGGAGACGGCACCATATATTTT
clone size: .; D gene: TRBD2; CDR3 length: 15; J gene: TRBJ2-7; V gene: TRBV5-6; CDR3 protein: CASSHDSGGGYEQYF; CDR3 DNA: TGTGCCAGCAGCCATGATAGCGGGGGTGGCTACGAGCAGTACTTC
clone size: many; D gene: TRBD2; CDR3 length: 15; J gene: TRBJ2-1; V gene: TRBV6-1; CDR3 protein: CASSEGAGGHNEQFF; CDR3 DNA: TGTGCCAGCAGTGAAGGGGCGGGGGGCCACAATGAGCAGTTCTTC
clone size: .; D gene: .; CDR3 length: 15; J gene: TRBJ2-7; V gene: TRBV6-2/TRBV6-3; CDR3 protein: CASSSYGAGSYEQYF; CDR3 DNA: TGTGCCAGCAGTTCCTACGGGGCGGGGTCCTACGAGCAGTACTTC
clone size: .; D gene: .; CDR3 length: 13; J gene: TRBJ2-5; V gene: TRBV5-4; CDR3 protein: CASSFGQRETQYF; CDR3 DNA: TGTGCCAGCAGCTTTGGGCAACGGGAGACCCAGTACTTC
clone size: .; D gene: .; CDR3 length: 14; J gene: TRBJ1-2; V gene: TRBV27; CDR3 protein: CASSLSMGSYGYTF; CDR3 DNA: TGTGCCAGCAGTTTATCGATGGGGAGCTATGGCTACACCTTC
clone size: few; D gene: TRBD1; CDR3 length: 14; J gene: TRBJ1-3; V gene: TRBV5-6; CDR3 protein: CASSPRTGGNTIYF; CDR3 DNA: TGTGCCAGCAGCCCCCGGACAGGGGGAAACACCATATATTTT
clone size: .; D gene: TRBD1; CDR3 length: 16; J gene: TRBJ2-4; V gene: TRBV27; CDR3 protein: CASSPRDRGQKNIQYF; CDR3 DNA: TGTGCCAGCAGTCCGCGGGACAGGGGGCAGAAGAACATTCAGTACTTC
clone size: once; D gene: TRBD1; CDR3 length: 13; J gene: TRBJ1-2; V gene: TRBV29-1; CDR3 protein: CSVWAGGDYGYTF; CDR3 DNA: TGCAGCGTTTGGGCAGGGGGAGACTATGGCTACACCTTC
clone size: .; D gene: .; CDR3 length: 13; J gene: TRBJ1-1; V gene: TRBV9; CDR3 protein: CASSVTGYTEAFF; CDR3 DNA: TGTGCCAGCAGCGTAACGGGGTACACTGAAGCTTTCTTT
clone size: .; D gene: .; CDR3 length: 13; J gene: TRBJ2-7; V gene: TRBV27; CDR3 protein: CASSFGLTYEQYF; CDR3 DNA: TGTGCCAGCAGTTTTGGACTGACCTACGAGCAGTACTTC
clone size: .; D gene: TRBD1; CDR3 length: 16; J gene: TRBJ1-2; V gene: TRBV7-9; CDR3 protein: CASSLAGTGGEYGYTF; CDR3 DNA: TGTGCCAGCAGCTTAGCTGGGACAGGGGGCGAGTATGGCTACACCTTC
clone size: .; D gene: .; CDR3 length: 14; J gene: TRBJ1-1; V gene: TRBV18; CDR3 protein: CASSPIPVNTEAFF; CDR3 DNA: TGTGCCAGCTCACCGATTCCGGTGAACACTGAAGCTTTCTTT
clone size: .; D gene: TRBD2; CDR3 length: 17; J gene: TRBJ2-1; V gene: TRBV3-1/TRBV3-2; CDR3 protein: CASSHSLLAGGYNEQFF; CDR3 DNA: TGTGCCAGCAGCCATTCCTTACTAGCGGGGGGGTACAATGAGCAGTTCTTC
clone size: .; D gene: .; CDR3 length: 12; J gene: TRBJ1-1; V gene: TRBV29-1; CDR3 protein: CSVPGEKTEAFF; CDR3 DNA: TGCAGCGTTCCGGGGGAGAAGACTGAAGCTTTCTTT
clone size: .; D gene: .; CDR3 length: 17; J gene: TRBJ1-3; V gene: TRBV9; CDR3 protein: CASSVGTFGGAGNTIYF; CDR3 DNA: TGTGCCAGCAGCGTCGGGACATTCGGCGGAGCTGGAAACACCATATATTTT
clone size: .; D gene: .; CDR3 length: 16; J gene: TRBJ2-7; V gene: TRBV7-8; CDR3 protein: CASSLSGGTVTYEQYF; CDR3 DNA: TGTGCCAGCAGCTTGTCTGGCGGGACGGTTACCTACGAGCAGTACTTC
clone size: .; D gene: .; CDR3 length: 12; J gene: TRBJ1-3; V gene: TRBV12-3/TRBV12-4; CDR3 protein: CATQGPGNTIYF; CDR3 DNA: TGTGCAACACAGGGCCCCGGAAACACCATATATTTT
clone size: .; D gene: .; CDR3 length: 13; J gene: TRBJ1-2; V gene: TRBV2; CDR3 protein: CASSDGPGYGYTF; CDR3 DNA: TGTGCCAGCAGTGATGGGCCCGGCTATGGCTACACCTTC
clone size: .; D gene: .; CDR3 length: 11; J gene: TRBJ2-7; V gene: TRBV29-1; CDR3 protein: CSVDTGSEQYF; CDR3 DNA: TGCAGCGTTGATACAGGGAGCGAGCAGTACTTC
clone size: .; D gene: .; CDR3 length: 13; J gene: TRBJ1-2; V gene: TRBV12-3/TRBV12-4; CDR3 protein: CASSRQVRYGYTF; CDR3 DNA: TGTGCCAGCAGCCGACAGGTGCGCTATGGCTACACCTTC
clone size: few; D gene: .; CDR3 length: 14; J gene: TRBJ2-5; V gene: TRBV9; CDR3 protein: CASSVATGFETQYF; CDR3 DNA: TGTGCCAGCAGCGTAGCTACAGGTTTTGAGACCCAGTACTTC